The rows below give T cell receptor beta chains drawn from one sample of a study of blood T cells in healthy people across ages. From the 5' RACE reads, TCRdb called clonotypes with MiXCR, one entry per CDR3 protein. The sample holds just under 550,000 distinct CDR3 sequences, more than 20% seen once. This sample was shared with a second study, whose subject was T cells of mothers and their children.

Sequences were obtained from blood. The receptors shown here come from a boy younger than 18 in good health. Both conserved end residues are part of each CDR3. Fields, in order: V gene, J gene, D gene, CDR3 protein. A D gene is named only where the DNA matches it firmly.

>TRBV6-4|TRBJ2-3|TRBD2
CASSEKLAGSTDTQYF
>TRBV20-1|TRBJ2-4|TRBD2
CSLSGGILAKNIQYF
>TRBV4-3|TRBJ1-2|TRBD1
CASSQGQGTRDGYTF
>TRBV29-1|-|-
CSASEVLRHEQYF
>TRBV9|TRBJ2-1|TRBD2
CASSGSGRYNEQFF
>TRBV4-1|TRBJ1-2|TRBD1
CASSQFRTGGKANYGYTF
>TRBV5-1|TRBJ2-1|-
CASAPEEGGYNEQFF
>TRBV4-3|TRBJ2-1|-
CASSQDGISGGSNEQFF
>TRBV20-1|TRBJ2-3|TRBD1
CSAVGQLSTDTQYF
>TRBV20-1|TRBJ1-5|TRBD1
CSATGQGSQPQHF
>TRBV6-6|TRBJ2-2|TRBD2
CASRVTSGHTGELFF
>TRBV7-2|TRBJ2-7|-
CASSRTGAGLYEQYF
>TRBV5-1|TRBJ2-7|-
CASSFFGTTYEQYF
>TRBV28|TRBJ2-5|-
CASSGAERAGETQYF
>TRBV24-1|TRBJ2-6|-
CATSDSVISSGANVLTF
>TRBV18|TRBJ2-5|-
CASSQGRKGETQYF
>TRBV30|TRBJ2-6|-
CAWNEGTSSGANVLTF
>TRBV18|TRBJ2-2|-
CASSPPRGQNTGELFF
>TRBV6-2/TRBV6-3|-|-
CASRTPPYEQYF
>TRBV20-1|TRBJ1-1|-
CSARWGFDTEAFF
>TRBV2|TRBJ1-5|-
CASQKGVGGVEPQHF
>TRBV4-2|TRBJ1-2|-
CASSQDALTLNYGYTF
>TRBV5-4|TRBJ1-2|-
CASSLALGDGYTF
>TRBV4-1|TRBJ2-2|TRBD2
CASSLSGRNTGELFF
>TRBV28|TRBJ2-5|-
CASSLSDTTGETQYF
>TRBV9|TRBJ2-2|-
CASSVDQAALAGELFF
>TRBV30|TRBJ1-5|TRBD1
CAWSPGTGTQPQHF
>TRBV7-2|TRBJ2-5|TRBD2
CASSLNGLAGETQYF
>TRBV6-5|TRBJ2-2|TRBD2
CASSPLAGADGELFF
>TRBV18|TRBJ1-1|-
CASSPAEGTTEAFF
>TRBV3-1|TRBJ2-7|TRBD1
CASSQETGLNEQYF
>TRBV5-1|TRBJ2-3|-
CASSLGSDPSTDTQYF
>TRBV7-9|TRBJ2-7|-
CATGRGTGTYEQYF
>TRBV7-9|TRBJ2-2|TRBD1
CASSPPGGQGVKNTGELFF
>TRBV29-1|-|-
CSVEDADYNNEQFF
>TRBV5-1|TRBJ2-5|-
CASSFRLYKLQETQYF
>TRBV2|TRBJ2-7|-
CASSDHRSYEQYF
>TRBV18|TRBJ2-6|-
CASRQRNLGHFIGANVLTF
>TRBV20-1|TRBJ1-4|TRBD1
CSASDRGNEKLFF
>TRBV5-1|TRBJ2-7|TRBD2
CASRSGGTYEQYF
>TRBV7-6|TRBJ2-3|TRBD2
CASSFSGDSTDTQYF
>TRBV10-3|TRBJ1-5|TRBD1
CAVGDRVGQPQHF
>TRBV28|TRBJ2-1|TRBD2
CASSSRGVYNEQFF
>TRBV5-1|TRBJ2-7|-
CASSFWTTTYEQYF
>TRBV4-1|TRBJ2-4|TRBD2
CASSQTSGPTVKAKNIQYF
>TRBV7-9|TRBJ2-7|-
CASSRTRTDSYEQYF
>TRBV3-1|TRBJ2-1|TRBD2
CASSQERGGRDYNEQFF
>TRBV29-1|TRBJ2-3|TRBD1
CSVEDRGRVADTQYF
>TRBV20-1|-|-
CSARDPGAHRSNEQFF
>TRBV27|-|-
CASSYSGRSSYEQYF
>TRBV5-1|TRBJ2-5|-
CASSPFGVVENEQLF
>TRBV28|TRBJ1-6|-
CASSLTLHNSPLHF
>TRBV4-2|TRBJ1-3|TRBD1
CASSQDWDRRNTIYF
>TRBV7-9|TRBJ2-3|-
CASSFTPGRGRADTQYF
>TRBV2|TRBJ2-5|TRBD2
CASSETLAGVGEQYF
>TRBV20-1|TRBJ2-2|TRBD2
CSARGGWVGTRELFF
>TRBV20-1|TRBJ2-7|-
CSALPLVAEQYF
>TRBV7-2|-|TRBD1
CASSPVVGTGYYEQYF
>TRBV6-6|TRBJ1-2|-
CASSFQGAYGYTF